This TCR beta chain was found in a study of CD8 T cells in ankylosing spondylitis. Study-wide findings and caveats: Disease-linked clones were reportedly significantly enriched in matched ankylosing spondylitis synovial fluid. Several of the motif variants were reported before in synovial fluid and blood from reactive arthritis. Typical of ankylosing spondylitis blood, it appeared, was a TCR beta motif of several highly homologous variants.

About this clonotype: Its antigen is unidentified.

The trim removed 4 bases at V and 0 bases at J, leaving 6 bases unmatched. Germline V gene lookup returns CDR1 SGHRS and CDR2 YFSETQ. The CDR3 has 16 residues. Making the TCR beta libraries involved quantitative 5'-RACE with molecular barcodes. TCRdb reprocessed the 5' RACE reads via MiXCR and lists one record per CDR3 protein. The table lists 750,000 to 850,000 distinct CDR3 sequences, about 12% of them singletons, with under 0.6% in the top ten. The source material was blood, either unsorted or a sorted T cell fraction (not recorded which). J is TRBJ2-3 and V is TRBV5-1; TRBD2 matches 9 bases. This clonotype was sampled from a male donor with ankylosing spondylitis. The CDR3 sequence: CASSLPTSGSTDTQYF. CDR3 in DNA: TGCGCCAGCAGCCTGCCCACTAGCGGGAGCACAGATACGCAGTATTTT.